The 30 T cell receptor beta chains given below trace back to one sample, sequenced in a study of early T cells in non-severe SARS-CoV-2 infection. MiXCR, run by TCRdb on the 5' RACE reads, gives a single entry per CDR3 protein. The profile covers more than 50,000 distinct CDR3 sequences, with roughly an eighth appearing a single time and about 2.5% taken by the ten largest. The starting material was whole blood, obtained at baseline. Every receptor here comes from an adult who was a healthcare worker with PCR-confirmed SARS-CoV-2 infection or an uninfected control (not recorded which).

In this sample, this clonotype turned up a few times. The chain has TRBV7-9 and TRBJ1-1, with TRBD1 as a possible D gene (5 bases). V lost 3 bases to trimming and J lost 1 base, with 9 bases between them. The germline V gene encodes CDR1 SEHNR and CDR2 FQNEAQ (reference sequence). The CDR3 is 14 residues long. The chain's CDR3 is CASSFGGANTEAFF. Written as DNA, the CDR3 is TGTGCCAGCAGCTTCGGAGGGGCGAACACTGAAGCTTTCTTT. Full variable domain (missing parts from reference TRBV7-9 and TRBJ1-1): DTGVSQNPRHKITKRGQNVTFRCDPISEHNRLYWYRQTLGQGPEFLTYFQNEAQLEKSRLLSDRFSAERPKGSFSTLEIQRTEQGDSAMYLCASSFGGANTEAFFGQGTRLTVV.

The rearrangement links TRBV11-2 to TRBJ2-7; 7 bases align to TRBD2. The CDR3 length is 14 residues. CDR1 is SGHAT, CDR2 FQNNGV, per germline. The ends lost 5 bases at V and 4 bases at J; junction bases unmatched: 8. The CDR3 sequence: CASSMGGSLYEQYF. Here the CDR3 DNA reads TGTGCCAGCAGCATGGGGGGGAGTCTGTACGAGCAGTACTTC.

The CDR3 loop is CASSSDGSFTGELFF. The CDR3 DNA follows: TGTGCCAGCAGTTCAGACGGCTCGTTCACCGGGGAGCTGTTTTTT. This chain joins TRBV6-2 or TRBV6-3 and TRBJ2-2; D call uncertain. V gave up 4 bases and J gave up 4 bases, with 13 bases separating them. The CDR3 covers 15 residues. The germline V gene encodes CDR1 MNHEY and CDR2 SVGEGT.

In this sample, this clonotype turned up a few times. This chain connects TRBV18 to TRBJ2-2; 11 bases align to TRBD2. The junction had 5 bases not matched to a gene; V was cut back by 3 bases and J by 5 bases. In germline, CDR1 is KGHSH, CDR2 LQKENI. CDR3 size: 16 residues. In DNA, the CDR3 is TGTGCCAGCTCACCCCTAGCGGGAGGTTGGACCGGGGAGCTGTTTTTT. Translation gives CASSPLAGGWTGELFF.

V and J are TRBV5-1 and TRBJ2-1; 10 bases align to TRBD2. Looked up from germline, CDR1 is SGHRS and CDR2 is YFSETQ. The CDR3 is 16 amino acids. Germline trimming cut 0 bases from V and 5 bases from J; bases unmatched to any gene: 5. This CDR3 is CASSLDSGRQNNEQFF. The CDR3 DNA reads TGCGCCAGCAGCTTGGATAGCGGGAGGCAAAACAATGAGCAGTTCTTC.

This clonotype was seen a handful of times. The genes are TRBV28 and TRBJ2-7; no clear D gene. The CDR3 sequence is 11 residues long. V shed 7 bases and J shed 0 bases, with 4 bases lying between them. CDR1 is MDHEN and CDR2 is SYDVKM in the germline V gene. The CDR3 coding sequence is TGTGCCAGCACCCCCTCCTACGAGCAGTACTTC. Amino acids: CASTPSYEQYF. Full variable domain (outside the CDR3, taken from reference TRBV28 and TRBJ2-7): DVKVTQSSRYLVKRTGEKVFLECVQDMDHENMFWYRQDPGLGLRLIYFSYDVKMKEKGDIPEGYSVSREKKERFSLILESASTNQTSMYLCASTPSYEQYFGPGTRLTVT.

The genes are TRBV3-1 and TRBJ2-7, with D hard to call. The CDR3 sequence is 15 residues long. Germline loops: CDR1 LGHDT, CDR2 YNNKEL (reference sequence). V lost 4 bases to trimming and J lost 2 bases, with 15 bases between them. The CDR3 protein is CASSPTVGGTYEQYF. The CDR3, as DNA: TGTGCCAGCAGCCCGACGGTTGGCGGAACCTACGAGCAGTACTTC.

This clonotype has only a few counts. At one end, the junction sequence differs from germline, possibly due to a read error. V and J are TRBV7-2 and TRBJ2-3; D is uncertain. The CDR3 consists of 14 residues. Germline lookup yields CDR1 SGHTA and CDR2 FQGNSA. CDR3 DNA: TGTGCCAGCGGGAACGAATTCAACACAAATACGCAGTATTTT. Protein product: CASGNEFNTNTQYF.

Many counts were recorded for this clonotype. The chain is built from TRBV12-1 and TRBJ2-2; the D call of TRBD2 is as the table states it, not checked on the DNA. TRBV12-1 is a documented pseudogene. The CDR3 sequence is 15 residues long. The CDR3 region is CASSFLAGLTGELFF. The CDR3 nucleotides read TGTGCCAGCAGCTTTCTCGCGGGACTCACCGGGGAGCTGTTTTTT.

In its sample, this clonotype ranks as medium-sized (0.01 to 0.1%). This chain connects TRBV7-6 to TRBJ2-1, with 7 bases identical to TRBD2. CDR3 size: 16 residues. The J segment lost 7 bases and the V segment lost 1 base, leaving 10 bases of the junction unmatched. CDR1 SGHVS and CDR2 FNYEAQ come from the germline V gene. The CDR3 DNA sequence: TGTGCCAGCAGCTTAGTGGGCGGGAGTCGAGGAAATGAGCAGTTCTTC. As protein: CASSLVGGSRGNEQFF.

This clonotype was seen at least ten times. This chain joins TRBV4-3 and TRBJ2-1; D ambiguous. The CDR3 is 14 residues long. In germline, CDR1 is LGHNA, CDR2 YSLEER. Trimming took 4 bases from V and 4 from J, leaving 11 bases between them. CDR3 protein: CASSPILAYNEQFF. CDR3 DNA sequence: TGCGCCAGCAGCCCGATTTTGGCATACAATGAGCAGTTCTTC.

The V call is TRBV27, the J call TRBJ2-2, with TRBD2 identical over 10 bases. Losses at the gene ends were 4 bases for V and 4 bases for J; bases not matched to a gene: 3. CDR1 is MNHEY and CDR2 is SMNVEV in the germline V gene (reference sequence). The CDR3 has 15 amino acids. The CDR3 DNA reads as TGTGCCAGCAGTTATCTAGCGGGAGTCACCGGGGAGCTGTTTTTT. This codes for CASSYLAGVTGELFF.

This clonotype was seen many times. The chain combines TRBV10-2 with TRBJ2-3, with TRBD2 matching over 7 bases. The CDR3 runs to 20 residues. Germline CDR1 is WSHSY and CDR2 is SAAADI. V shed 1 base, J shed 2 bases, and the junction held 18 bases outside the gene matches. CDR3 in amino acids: CASSEFGLDGLQTSTDTQYF. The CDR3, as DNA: TGCGCCAGCAGTGAGTTCGGACTAGACGGCCTCCAGACATCCACAGATACGCAGTATTTT.

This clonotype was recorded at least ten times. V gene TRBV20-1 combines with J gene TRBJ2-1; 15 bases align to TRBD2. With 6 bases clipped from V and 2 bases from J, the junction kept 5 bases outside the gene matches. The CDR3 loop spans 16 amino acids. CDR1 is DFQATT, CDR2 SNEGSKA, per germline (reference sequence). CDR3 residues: CSAGTSGRSTYNEQFF. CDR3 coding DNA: TGCAGTGCCGGGACTAGCGGGAGGAGTACCTACAATGAGCAGTTCTTC.

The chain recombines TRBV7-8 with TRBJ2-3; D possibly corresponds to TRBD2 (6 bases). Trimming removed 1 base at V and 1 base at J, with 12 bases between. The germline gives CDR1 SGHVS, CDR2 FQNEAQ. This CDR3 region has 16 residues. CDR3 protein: CASSLVWRGGTDTQYF. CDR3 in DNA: TGTGCCAGCAGCTTAGTGTGGAGGGGAGGCACAGATACGCAGTATTTT.

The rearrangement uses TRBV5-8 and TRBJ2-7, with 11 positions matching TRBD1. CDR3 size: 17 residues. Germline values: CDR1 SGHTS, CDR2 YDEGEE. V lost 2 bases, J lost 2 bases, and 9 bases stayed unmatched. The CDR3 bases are TGTGCCAGCAGCTTATGGACAGGGGGCGACCTTACCTACGAGCAGTACTTC. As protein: CASSLWTGGDLTYEQYF. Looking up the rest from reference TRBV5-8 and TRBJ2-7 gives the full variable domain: EAGVTQSPTHLIKTRGQQATLRCSPISGHTSVYWYQQALGLGLQFLLWYDEGEERNRGNFPPRFSGRQFPNYSSELNVNALELEDSALYLCASSLWTGGDLTYEQYFGPGTRLTVT.

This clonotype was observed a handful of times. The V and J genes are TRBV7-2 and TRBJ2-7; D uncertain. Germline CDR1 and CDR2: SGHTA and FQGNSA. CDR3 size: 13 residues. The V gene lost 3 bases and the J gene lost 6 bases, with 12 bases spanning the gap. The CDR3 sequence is CASSFPPAPEQYF. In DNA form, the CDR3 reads TGTGCCAGCAGCTTCCCCCCCGCCCCCGAGCAGTACTTC.

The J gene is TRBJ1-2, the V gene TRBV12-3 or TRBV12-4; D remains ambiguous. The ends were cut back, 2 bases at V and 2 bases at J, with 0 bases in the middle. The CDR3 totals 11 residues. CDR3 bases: TGTGCCAGCAGTTTAAACTATGGCTACACCTTC. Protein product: CASSLNYGYTF.

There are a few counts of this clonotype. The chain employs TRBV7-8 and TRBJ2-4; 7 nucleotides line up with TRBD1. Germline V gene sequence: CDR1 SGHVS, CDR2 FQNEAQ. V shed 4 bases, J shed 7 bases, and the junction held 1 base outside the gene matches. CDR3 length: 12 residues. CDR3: CASSSTGNIQYF. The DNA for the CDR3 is TGTGCCAGCAGCTCGACAGGGAACATTCAGTACTTC.

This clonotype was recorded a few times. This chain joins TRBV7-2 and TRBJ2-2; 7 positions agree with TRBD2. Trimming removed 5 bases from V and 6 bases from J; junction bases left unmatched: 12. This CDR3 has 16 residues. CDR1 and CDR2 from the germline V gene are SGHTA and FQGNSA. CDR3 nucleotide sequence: TGTGCCAGCAGCCCGGTCGGGGGGAGACCGGCCGGGGAGCTGTTTTTT. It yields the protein CASSPVGGRPAGELFF.

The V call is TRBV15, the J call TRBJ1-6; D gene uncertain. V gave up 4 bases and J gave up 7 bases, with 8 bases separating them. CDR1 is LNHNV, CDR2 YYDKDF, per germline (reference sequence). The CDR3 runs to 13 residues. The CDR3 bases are TGTGCCACCAGCAAGGCCACCAATTCACCCCTCCACTTT. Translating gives CATSKATNSPLHF.

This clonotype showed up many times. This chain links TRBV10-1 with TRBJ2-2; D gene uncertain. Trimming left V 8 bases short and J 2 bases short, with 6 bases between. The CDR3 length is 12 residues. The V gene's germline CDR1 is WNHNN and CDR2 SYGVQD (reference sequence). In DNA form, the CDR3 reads TGCGCCAGCCTCGGTAACACCGGGGAGCTGTTTTTT. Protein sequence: CASLGNTGELFF.

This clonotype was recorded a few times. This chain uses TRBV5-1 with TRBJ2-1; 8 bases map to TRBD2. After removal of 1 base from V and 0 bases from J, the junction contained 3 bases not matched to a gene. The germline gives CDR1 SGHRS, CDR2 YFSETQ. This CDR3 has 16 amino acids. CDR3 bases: TGCGCCAGCAGCTTGTACAGCGGGAGCTCCTACAATGAGCAGTTCTTC. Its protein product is CASSLYSGSSYNEQFF.

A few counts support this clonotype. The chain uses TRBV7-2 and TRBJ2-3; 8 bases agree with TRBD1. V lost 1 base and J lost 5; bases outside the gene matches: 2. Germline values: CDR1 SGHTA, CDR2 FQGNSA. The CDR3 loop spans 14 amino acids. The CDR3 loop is CASSLGDRRDTQYF. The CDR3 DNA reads TGTGCCAGCAGCTTAGGGGACAGGAGAGATACGCAGTATTTT.

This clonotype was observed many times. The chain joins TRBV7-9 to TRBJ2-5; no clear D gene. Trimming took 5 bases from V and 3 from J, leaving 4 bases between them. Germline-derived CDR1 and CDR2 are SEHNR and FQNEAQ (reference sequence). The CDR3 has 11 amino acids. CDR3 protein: CASSTKETQYF. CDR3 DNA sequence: TGTGCCAGCAGCACCAAAGAGACCCAGTACTTC.

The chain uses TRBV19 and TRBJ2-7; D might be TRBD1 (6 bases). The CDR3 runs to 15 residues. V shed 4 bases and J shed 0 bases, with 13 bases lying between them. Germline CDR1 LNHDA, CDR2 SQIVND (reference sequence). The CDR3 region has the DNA TGTGCCAGTAGTAGGTGGACAGTAAGCTCCTACGAGCAGTACTTC. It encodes CASSRWTVSSYEQYF.

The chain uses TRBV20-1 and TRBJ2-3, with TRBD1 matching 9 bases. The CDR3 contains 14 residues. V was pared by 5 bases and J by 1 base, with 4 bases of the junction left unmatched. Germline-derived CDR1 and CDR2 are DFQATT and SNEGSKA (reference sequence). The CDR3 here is CSAFRDRGTDTQYF. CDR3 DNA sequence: TGCAGTGCTTTCCGGGACAGGGGCACAGATACGCAGTATTTT.

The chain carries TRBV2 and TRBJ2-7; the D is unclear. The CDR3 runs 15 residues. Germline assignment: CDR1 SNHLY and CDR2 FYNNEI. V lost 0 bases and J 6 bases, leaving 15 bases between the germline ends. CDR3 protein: CASSEALIRPIEQYF. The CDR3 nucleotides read TGTGCCAGCAGTGAAGCTTTGATCCGGCCCATCGAGCAGTACTTC.

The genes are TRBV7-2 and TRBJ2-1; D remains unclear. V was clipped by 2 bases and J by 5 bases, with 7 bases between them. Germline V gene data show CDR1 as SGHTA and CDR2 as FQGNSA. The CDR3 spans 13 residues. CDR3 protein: CASSLFQDNEQFF. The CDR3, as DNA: TGTGCCAGCAGCTTATTCCAGGACAATGAGCAGTTCTTC.

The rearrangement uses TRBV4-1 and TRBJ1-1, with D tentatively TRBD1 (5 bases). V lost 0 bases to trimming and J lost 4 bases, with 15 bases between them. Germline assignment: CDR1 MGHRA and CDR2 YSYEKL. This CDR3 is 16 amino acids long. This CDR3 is CASSQDKGRGFTEAFF. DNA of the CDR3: TGCGCCAGCAGCCAAGATAAGGGAAGGGGATTCACTGAAGCTTTCTTT.